These 9 T cell receptor beta chains share one sample of origin, sequenced in a study of T cells of healthy individuals. Using its own MiXCR run on the 5' RACE reads, TCRdb lists one record per CDR3 protein. There are tens of thousands of distinct CDR3 sequences in the sample; under 15% occur only once, and more than 15% lies in the top ten. The receptors stem from a human donor in good health.

This clonotype was recorded many times. The junction differs from germline at one of its ends, possibly a read error. This chain joins TRBV7-2 and TRBJ2-1; D unclear. Germline V gene data show CDR1 as SGHTA and CDR2 as FQGNSA. The CDR3 totals 11 residues. CDR3 region: CASSLGGRVIF. CDR3 nucleotide sequence: TGTGCCAGCAGCTTAGGGGGTCGGGTGATCTTC.

This clonotype was recorded many times. The V gene is TRBV20-1, the J gene TRBJ1-5; D is perhaps TRBD1 (6 bases). Between the trimmed V and J ends, which lost 3 bases and 0 bases, there was a span of 15 bases. The CDR3 contains 16 residues. CDR1 DFQATT and CDR2 SNEGSKA come from the germline V gene (reference sequence). CDR3 bases: TGCAGTGCTAGTCAACAGGGTTTCGGTAGCAATCAGCCCCAGCATTTT. Translation: CSASQQGFGSNQPQHF.

This clonotype came up a few times. J is TRBJ1-6 and V is TRBV6-2 or TRBV6-3; D call uncertain. This CDR3 is built from 11 residues. The V end was cut by 6 bases, the J end by 14 bases, with 11 bases between. CDR1 and CDR2 (germline): MNHEY, SVGEGT. CDR3 sequence: CASSPGVALHF. For the CDR3, the DNA is TGTGCCAGCAGCCCCGGCGTGGCCCTCCACTTT.

The gene calls are TRBV29-1 and TRBJ1-1; 11 nucleotides line up with TRBD1. CDR3 length equals 19 residues. Trimming at V came to 6 bases and at J to 5 bases, leaving 23 bases not matched to a gene. From germline, CDR1 is SQVTM and CDR2 ANQGSEA. CDR3 amino acids: CSVSALPRDRGFEWTEAFF. The CDR3 DNA is TGCAGCGTATCCGCCCTTCCCCGGGACAGGGGGTTTGAATGGACTGAAGCTTTCTTT.

This clonotype was detected only a few times. The chain has TRBV6-5 and TRBJ1-1, with D possibly TRBD1 on 6 matching bases. Germline CDR1 reads MNHEY; CDR2 reads SVGAGI. V was pared by 0 bases and J by 3 bases, with 14 bases between. The length of the CDR3 is 16 residues. The CDR3 is CASSYSWAGGDTEAFF. The CDR3, as DNA: TGTGCCAGCAGTTACTCTTGGGCGGGGGGCGACACTGAAGCTTTCTTT.

The chain joins TRBV24-1 to TRBJ2-3; TRBD1 agrees at 9 bases. The CDR3 loop spans 15 amino acids. Germline-derived CDR1 and CDR2 are KGHDR and SFDVKD. Trimming cost V 4 bases and J 5 bases; bases outside gene matches: 6. This chain's CDR3 is CATSDPQGAGDTQYF. In nucleotides, the CDR3 is TGTGCCACCAGTGACCCACAGGGGGCCGGAGATACGCAGTATTTT.

This clonotype was seen many times. CDR3 loop: CSAVLAGGRETQYF. In nucleotides, the CDR3 is TGCAGTGCCGTGTTAGCGGGAGGGCGGGAGACCCAGTACTTC. The chain couples TRBV20-1 to TRBJ2-5; TRBD2 matches at 11 bases. CDR1 DFQATT and CDR2 SNEGSKA come from the germline V gene (reference sequence). The CDR3 totals 14 residues. The junction had 8 bases not matched to a gene; V was cut back by 6 bases and J by 5 bases.

A remark on this clonotype: This clone may be a read error of a much larger clone one base away. This sequence joins TRBV10-1 and TRBJ2-7; TRBD1 aligns across 8 bases. Per the germline V gene, CDR1 is WNHNN and CDR2 is SYGVQD (reference sequence). The CDR3 extends over 15 amino acids. CDR3 nucleotides: TGCGCCAGCAGTGACGGACAGGGCAGTAGGCACGAGCAGCACTTC. It is translated as CASSDGQGSRHEQHF.

This chain uses TRBV10-3 with TRBJ2-3; 8 bases agree with TRBD2. The germline gives CDR1 ENHRY, CDR2 SYGVKD. J gave up 9 bases and V 11 bases, and 13 bases lay outside the gene matches. The CDR3 is made up of 13 amino acids. The CDR3 region is CAFSGTSSNTQYF. The CDR3 DNA reads TGTGCCTTTTCCGGGACTAGTTCTAACACGCAGTATTTT.